The 4 T cell receptor beta chains in this list originate from one sample, sequenced in a study of T cells after yellow fever vaccination. Each CDR3 protein gets one entry after TCRdb re-called the 5' RACE reads with MiXCR. Among some 500,000 distinct CDR3 sequences, roughly 12% were seen once, and the ten largest hold over 11%. The material was PBMCs, obtained on the day of the yellow fever booster vaccination. These receptors came from a man younger than 45 who received the YFV17D yellow fever vaccine.

This clonotype was found a few times. The rearrangement links TRBV29-1 to TRBJ2-1; a weak D match, TRBD2 (5 bases). Trimming took 4 bases from V and 1 from J, leaving 5 bases between them. Germline lookup yields CDR1 SQVTM and CDR2 ANQGSEA. This CDR3 has 12 amino acids. CDR3 sequence: CSVVASYNEQFF. The CDR3 DNA is TGCAGCGTTGTAGCGTCCTACAATGAGCAGTTCTTC.

This clonotype has just a few counts. The rearrangement links TRBV5-1 to TRBJ2-1; TRBD1 aligns across 8 bases. Germline assignment: CDR1 SGHRS and CDR2 YFSETQ. V lost 6 bases, J lost 1 base, and 6 bases stayed unmatched. The CDR3 contains 15 residues. CDR3 bases: TGCGCCAGCACGAATTGGACAGGGTCCTACAATGAGCAGTTCTTC. Protein: CASTNWTGSYNEQFF.

The chain has TRBV6-1 and TRBJ2-7; 7 bases are shared with TRBD1. The V gene's germline CDR1 is MNHNS and CDR2 SASEGT. Losses at the gene ends were 10 bases for V and 1 base for J; bases not matched to a gene: 4. This CDR3 has 12 amino acids. CDR3 DNA: TGTGCCATCACGGACAGGTCCTACGAGCAGTACTTC. Amino acids: CAITDRSYEQYF.

The V and J genes are TRBV29-1 and TRBJ2-7, with D possibly called TRBD1 or TRBD2 (5 bases each). Germline CDR1 is SQVTM and CDR2 is ANQGSEA. This CDR3 has 16 amino acids. V was clipped by 0 bases and J by 0 bases, with 15 bases between them. The CDR3 nucleotides are TGCAGCGTTGAAGAAATGTCGGGACCGTTCTCCTACGAGCAGTACTTC. Residues: CSVEEMSGPFSYEQYF.